This is a list of T cell receptor beta chains from one sample in a study of CXCR3-negative and CXCR3-positive naive CD8 T cells. TCRdb re-analyzed the 5' RACE reads; it lists each CDR3 protein once, without DNA. This sample's table reports under 85,000 distinct CDR3 sequences. The sequenced sample was naive CXCR3- CD8+ T cells from blood. The receptor source for this set is a human donor in good health. Some clones in this sample may be carry-over from other donors' samples. CDR3s include the opening cysteine and the closing phenylalanine or tryptophan. Some rows mark clone size as missing; the rest say once, few, many or name a class of expanded clone.

abundance	j_gene	v_gene	len	CDR3aa
NA	TRBJ1-5	TRBV27	14	CASSRRDSNQPQHF
NA	TRBJ2-7	TRBV7-2	14	CASSFNRDDYEQYF
NA	TRBJ2-7	TRBV23-1	14	CASSLRQGGYEQYF
NA	TRBJ2-7	TRBV20-1	14	CSANGHNSSYEQYF
NA	TRBJ2-3	TRBV29-1	17	CSNQGLAGYVSTDTQYF
NA	TRBJ2-2	TRBV29-1	12	CSVVLGTGELFF
NA	TRBJ2-2	TRBV29-1	13	CSSRDRSTGELFF
NA	TRBJ2-7	TRBV28	14	CASTVRGQHYEQYF
NA	TRBJ2-1	TRBV9	13	CASSVGQGNEQFF
NA	TRBJ1-1	TRBV27	13	CASRVLGGTEAFF
NA	TRBJ2-7	TRBV6-5	16	CASSYSRTGNSYEQYF
NA	TRBJ2-7	TRBV21-1	14	CASSKDRELYEQYF
NA	TRBJ1-2	TRBV27	14	CASSSHRVNYGYTF
NA	TRBJ2-1	TRBV30	13	CAWSGDSDNEQFF
NA	TRBJ2-1	TRBV4-1	11	CASGGNHEQFF
NA	TRBJ2-7	TRBV25-1	14	CASSSFRASYEQYF
NA	TRBJ2-7	TRBV6-5	14	CASSSPDRADEQYF
NA	TRBJ2-1	TRBV10-2	15	CASSSQRGGRDEQFF
NA	TRBJ2-1	TRBV7-9	12	CASSLGAFEQFF
NA	TRBJ2-7	TRBV10-2	14	CASSEMVAAYEQYF
NA	TRBJ2-1	TRBV19	18	CASSIFGGGQVPLDEQFF
NA	TRBJ2-5	TRBV7-9	14	CASSLETAQETQYF
NA	TRBJ2-1	TRBV14	13	CASSQEAVNEQFF
medium-sized	TRBJ2-7	TRBV29-1	11	CSARMGGEQYF
NA	TRBJ2-3	TRBV7-3	15	CASSLGLGGRDTQYF
NA	TRBJ2-7	TRBV4-1	17	CASSQGGQGIVAYEQYF
NA	TRBJ2-1	TRBV2	15	CASSEGTENNNEQFF
NA	TRBJ2-3	TRBV12-3/TRBV12-4	18	CASSPSGGVDESTDTQYF
NA	TRBJ1-2	TRBV9	15	CASSIGTALIYGYTF
NA	TRBJ2-5	TRBV7-9	19	CASSLAHLTGTRIPETQYF
NA	TRBJ2-3	TRBV7-6	13	CASSIPSTDTQYF
NA	TRBJ2-7	TRBV7-2	13	CASSLSLPYEQYF
NA	TRBJ2-3	TRBV20-1	15	CSARALASGVDTQYF
NA	TRBJ2-3	TRBV27	16	CASSLLPGPSTDTQYF
NA	TRBJ1-2	TRBV29-1	12	CSVEGTDYGYTF
NA	TRBJ2-7	TRBV7-9	12	CASSLPTGEQYF
NA	TRBJ1-1	TRBV9	14	CASSARVADTEAFF
NA	TRBJ2-3	TRBV7-8	18	CASSPVERGLHSTDTQYF
NA	TRBJ1-6	TRBV6-4	15	CASSGDNSGHSPLHF
NA	TRBJ1-6	TRBV6-2/TRBV6-3	16	CASSYSPGTGVSPLHF
NA	TRBJ2-1	TRBV11-3	14	CASSLRASNNEQFF
NA	TRBJ2-1	TRBV27	12	CASSHTDNEQFF
NA	TRBJ2-7	TRBV20-1	18	CSARDPGLWQHGLYEQYF
NA	TRBJ1-1	TRBV7-3	13	CASSLDGYTEAFF
NA	TRBJ2-7	TRBV3-1	16	CASSQATAGEAYEQYF